Given below is one T cell receptor beta chain in context. Its antigen is currently not known. No much larger clonotype is one base removed from it; base qualities were not supplied. One collaborating source in Seattle enrolled patients during active infection and followed them longitudinally through the course of disease. Whole blood was collected in K2EDTA tubes by collaborating institutions according to the institutions' own protocols. For TCRbeta analysis, collaborators shipped samples as frozen whole blood, isolated PBMCs, or DNA extracted from either of those sample types. CDR1 and CDR2, per the germline V gene (reference sequence), are LGHDT and YNNKEL. From cysteine to phenylalanine, the CDR3 is 14 amino acids long. Just CDR3 DNA is preserved here, 42 bases in frame from base 1. V sheds 1 base and J sheds 1 base, leaving 8 bases between their ends. The data were obtained in a study of blood T cell repertoires in COVID-19 (dated by TCRdb to about 2020). Concerning the study at large: Samples from collaborators originated in the United States, Italy and Spain and spanned both the acute and convalescent phases of COVID-19. Where available, HLA class I and class II types were taken from metadata supplied by the sample provider and were not determined by assay-based typing. The material from the prospective study consisted of cDNA or gDNA derived from T cells, B-cell-depleted T cells, or PBMCs. The dataset comprised deeply sampled blood TCRbeta repertoires from subjects exposed to, actively infected with, or recovered from COVID-19. Nearly every sample came with metadata listing a de-identified subject ID, COVID-19 status, age in years and sex. A freely available public database, intended as a resource for researchers studying the immune response to SARS-CoV-2, is where the repertoires were released. Samples came from the ongoing ImmuneRACE study (first 160 participants) plus 1,254 subjects from 6 global collaborators.

The full study reports these points: Clinical and demographic metadata were provided uncurated, with the amount varying by source and participant.

TCRbeta CDR3 regions were amplified from genomic DNA using the immunoSEQ Assay, a bias-controlled multiplex PCR. Turning to the authors' computational methods: Within the assay, amplification of reference gene primers was used to estimate how many nucleated cells each sample contained. To quantify the absolute abundance of each unique TCRbeta CDR3 rearrangement, sequence reads were collapsed and filtered. Productive Simpson clonality was computed per sample as the square root of Simpson's diversity index over productive rearrangements. The table comes from immuneACCESS by way of TCRdb, which keeps in-frame sequences with V and J called. Part of the clones is missing from these tables; in studies checked, under half for an unresolved V gene and the rest for unknown reasons. For V, J and clone size, that table is used; D and trimming come from the DNA. For this sample the table gives 300,000 to 350,000 clones, of which about 87% were detected only once. The ten most abundant clones make up approximately 9.4% of the sample.

In this chain, TRBV3-1 (or the pseudogene TRBV3-2) is recombined with TRBJ2-7; the D gene is possibly TRBD1, with 5 bases matching. Input material: peripheral blood. This receptor was taken from a man aged 25-45 years with COVID-19, enrolled during active disease. CDR3 loop: CASSQVYRSYEQYF. The sequence in DNA is TGTGCCAGCAGCCAAGTCTACAGGTCCTACGAGCAGTACTTC.